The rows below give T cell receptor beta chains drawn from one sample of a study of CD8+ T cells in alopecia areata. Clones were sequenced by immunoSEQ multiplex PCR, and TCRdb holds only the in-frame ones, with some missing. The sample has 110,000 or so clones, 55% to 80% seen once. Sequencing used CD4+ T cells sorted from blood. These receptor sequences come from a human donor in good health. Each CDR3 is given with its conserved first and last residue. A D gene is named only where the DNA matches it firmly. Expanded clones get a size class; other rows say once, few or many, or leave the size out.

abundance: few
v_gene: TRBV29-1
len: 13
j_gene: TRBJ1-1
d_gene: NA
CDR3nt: TGCAGCTCGGGAGGGGAGTCGGACACTGAAGCTTTCTTT
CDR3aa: CSSGGESDTEAFF

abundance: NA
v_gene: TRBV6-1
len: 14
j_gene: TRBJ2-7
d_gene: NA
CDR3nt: TGTGCCAGCAGTTTCCCAGGGCCCTCCTACGAGCAGTACTTC
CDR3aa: CASSFPGPSYEQYF

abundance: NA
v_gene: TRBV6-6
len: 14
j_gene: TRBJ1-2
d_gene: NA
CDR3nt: TGCGCCATCAGCCCGGGCATAACGGGCTATGGCTACACCTTC
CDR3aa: CAISPGITGYGYTF

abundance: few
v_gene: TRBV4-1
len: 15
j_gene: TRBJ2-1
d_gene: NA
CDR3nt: TGCGCCAGCAGCCAAGATTGGCTACCGTACAATGAGCAGTTCTTC
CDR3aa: CASSQDWLPYNEQFF

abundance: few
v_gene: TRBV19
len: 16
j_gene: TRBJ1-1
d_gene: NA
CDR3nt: TGTGCCAGTAGTATAGATCCTAACAGGGCGAACACTGAAGCTTTCTTT
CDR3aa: CASSIDPNRANTEAFF

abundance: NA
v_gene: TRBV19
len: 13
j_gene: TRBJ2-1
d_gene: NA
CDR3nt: TGTGCCAGTAGTACGACACTTATGAGTGAGCAGTTCTTC
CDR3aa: CASSTTLMSEQFF

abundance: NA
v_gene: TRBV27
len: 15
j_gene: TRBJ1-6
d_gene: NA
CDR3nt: TGTGCCAGCACCAGACAGAATGTGATAGATTCACCCCTCCACTTT
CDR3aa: CASTRQNVIDSPLHF

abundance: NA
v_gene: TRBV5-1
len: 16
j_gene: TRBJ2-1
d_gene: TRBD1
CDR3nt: TGCGCCAGCAGCTTCAGCGGACAGGGTCAGTACAATGAGCAGTTCTTC
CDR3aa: CASSFSGQGQYNEQFF

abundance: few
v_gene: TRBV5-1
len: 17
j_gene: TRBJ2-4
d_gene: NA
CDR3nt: TGCGCCAGCAGCTTGATTTCACAGGGAAGTTCCAAAAACATTCAGTACTTC
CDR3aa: CASSLISQGSSKNIQYF

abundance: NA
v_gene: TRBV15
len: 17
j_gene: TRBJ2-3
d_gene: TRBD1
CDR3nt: TGTGCCACCAGCAGAGCCCCACCGGGACAGGGTGCAGATACGCAGTATTTT
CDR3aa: CATSRAPPGQGADTQYF

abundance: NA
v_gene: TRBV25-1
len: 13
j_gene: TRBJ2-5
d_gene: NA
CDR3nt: TGTGCCAGCAGTGACCTAGGCCAAGAGACCCAGTACTTC
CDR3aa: CASSDLGQETQYF

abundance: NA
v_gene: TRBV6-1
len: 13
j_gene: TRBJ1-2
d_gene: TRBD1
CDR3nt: TGTGCCAGCAGTGAGGGACAGTACTATGGCTACACCTTC
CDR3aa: CASSEGQYYGYTF

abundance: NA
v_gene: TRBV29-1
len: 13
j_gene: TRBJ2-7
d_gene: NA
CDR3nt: TGCAGCGTTGAGGCAGATAGCTCCTACGAGCAGTACTTC
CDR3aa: CSVEADSSYEQYF

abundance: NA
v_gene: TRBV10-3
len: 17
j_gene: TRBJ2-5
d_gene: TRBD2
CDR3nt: TGTGCCATCAGTGAGCCGAGGGTAGCGGGGCACCAAGAGACCCAGTACTTC
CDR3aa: CAISEPRVAGHQETQYF

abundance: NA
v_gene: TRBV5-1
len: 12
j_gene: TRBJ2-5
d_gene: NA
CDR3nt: TGCGCCAGCAGCCCCAAGCAAGAGACCCAGTACTTC
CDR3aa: CASSPKQETQYF

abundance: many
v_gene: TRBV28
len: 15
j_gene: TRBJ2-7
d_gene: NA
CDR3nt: TGTGCCAGCAATCTCGGACATTCAAGCTCCTACGAGCAGTACTTC
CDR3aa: CASNLGHSSSYEQYF

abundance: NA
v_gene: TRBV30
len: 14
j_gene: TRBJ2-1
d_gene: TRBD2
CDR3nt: TGTGCCTGGGGCGGGGGGAACGGTTACAATGAGCAGTTCTTC
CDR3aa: CAWGGGNGYNEQFF

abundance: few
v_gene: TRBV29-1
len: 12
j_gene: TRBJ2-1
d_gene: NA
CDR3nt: TGCAGCGTTGAACGGGACTCTCTGGAGCAGTTCTTC
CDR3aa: CSVERDSLEQFF

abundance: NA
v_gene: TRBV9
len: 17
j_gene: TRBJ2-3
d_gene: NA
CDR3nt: TGTGCCAGCAGCGTAGATAACTGGGGGGACCTCACAGATACGCAGTATTTT
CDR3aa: CASSVDNWGDLTDTQYF

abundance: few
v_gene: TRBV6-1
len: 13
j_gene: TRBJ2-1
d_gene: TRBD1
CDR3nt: TGTGCCAGCAGTGAAGCAGGGGGCCCAGAGCAGTTCTTC
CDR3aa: CASSEAGGPEQFF

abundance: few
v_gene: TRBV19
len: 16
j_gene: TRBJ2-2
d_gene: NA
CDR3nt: TGTGCCAGTAGTCAGACGGGACACCGAAACACCGGGGAGCTGTTTTTT
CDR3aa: CASSQTGHRNTGELFF

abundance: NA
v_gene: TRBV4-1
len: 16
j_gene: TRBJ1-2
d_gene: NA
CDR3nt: TGCGCCAGCAGACAAGGGGAACAGGCCGTTAGCTATGGCTACACCTTC
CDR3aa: CASRQGEQAVSYGYTF

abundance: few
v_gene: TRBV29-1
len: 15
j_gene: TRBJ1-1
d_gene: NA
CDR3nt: TGCAGCGTTGAAGACCCTGGGGGGGCATCCACTGAAGCTTTCTTT
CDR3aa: CSVEDPGGASTEAFF

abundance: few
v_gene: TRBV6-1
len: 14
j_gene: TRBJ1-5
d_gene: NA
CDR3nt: TGTGCCAGCAGTGAAGGGCAGCGAGATCAGCCCCAGCATTTT
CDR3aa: CASSEGQRDQPQHF